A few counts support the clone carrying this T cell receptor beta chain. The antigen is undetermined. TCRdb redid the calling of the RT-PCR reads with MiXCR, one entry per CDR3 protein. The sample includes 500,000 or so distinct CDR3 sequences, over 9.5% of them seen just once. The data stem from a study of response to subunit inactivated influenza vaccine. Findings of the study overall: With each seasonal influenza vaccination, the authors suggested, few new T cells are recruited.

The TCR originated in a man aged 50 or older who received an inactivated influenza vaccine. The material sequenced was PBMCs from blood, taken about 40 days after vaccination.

CDR3 sequence reads: CASSFGQGGAFF. The CDR3 DNA reads as TGTGCCAGCAGTTTCGGGCAGGGAGGAGCTTTCTTT. The genes are TRBV12-3 or TRBV12-4 and TRBJ1-1, with a tentative D call TRBD1 (5 bases). The V end lost 3 bases, the J end lost 10 bases, and 12 bases lay between the germline ends. This CDR3 spans 12 amino acids.